Listed below are T cell receptor beta chains from one sample, sequenced in a study of cytomegalovirus exposure and HLA in healthy donors. The protocol was immunoSEQ multiplex PCR, while the TCRdb copy is restricted to in-frame clones and leaves out a portion. This repertoire shows 100,000 to 150,000 clones, 90% to 97% found once; its top ten account for 1.5% to 2%. The sequenced sample was PBMCs. Every receptor here comes from a man aged 18 to 29 in good health and CMV-seronegative. The CDR3 runs from the conserved cysteine through the conserved F or W. The order of the fields is clone size, J gene, D gene, V gene, CDR3 protein, CDR3 DNA. A D gene is named only where the DNA matches it firmly. Clone size is given for some rows only: seen once, a few or many times, or a class if the clone is expanded.

NA,TRBJ2-1,NA,TRBV11-1,CASSVQYYNEQFF,TGTGCCAGCAGCGTACAGTACTACAATGAGCAGTTCTTC
once,TRBJ2-3,NA,TRBV29-1,CSGQERGGGTDTQYF,TGCAGCGGCCAGGAGAGAGGGGGTGGCACAGATACGCAGTATTTT
NA,TRBJ2-5,TRBD2,TRBV30,CAWSLLAGVHETQYF,TGTGCCTGGAGCCTCCTAGCGGGAGTTCACGAGACCCAGTACTTC
NA,TRBJ2-7,TRBD1,TRBV10-3,CAIREPRDRVYEQYF,TGTGCCATCAGGGAGCCCCGGGACAGGGTCTACGAGCAGTACTTC
NA,TRBJ2-3,TRBD2,TRBV5-4,CASSPEGSGWGDTQYF,TGTGCCAGCAGCCCTGAGGGTAGCGGGTGGGGAGATACGCAGTATTTT
NA,TRBJ1-2,TRBD1,TRBV18,CASSSPNRDGTGVPYGYTF,TGTGCCAGCTCATCACCTAACCGGGACGGGACAGGGGTCCCCTATGGCTACACCTTC
NA,TRBJ2-5,TRBD2,TRBV11-2,CASSLHPGLAGGDTETQYF,TGTGCCAGCAGCTTACACCCCGGACTAGCGGGAGGGGATACAGAGACCCAGTACTTC
NA,TRBJ1-2,NA,TRBV5-8,CASSLMRESRGYTF,TGTGCCAGCAGCTTGATGAGGGAGTCTCGTGGCTACACCTTC
NA,TRBJ2-3,NA,TRBV10-3,CAINGQSTDTQYF,TGTGCCATCAATGGACAAAGCACAGATACGCAGTATTTT
once,TRBJ2-3,NA,TRBV12-5,CASGLGTAGADTQYF,TGTGCTAGTGGTTTGGGAACAGCAGGGGCGGATACGCAGTATTTT
NA,TRBJ1-4,NA,TRBV11-1,CASSLQGATNEKLFF,TGTGCCAGCAGTCTCCAGGGTGCAACTAATGAAAAACTGTTTTTT
NA,TRBJ2-5,NA,TRBV11-2,CASSSSGSGETQYF,TGTGCCAGCAGCTCCTCTGGGTCCGGGGAGACCCAGTACTTC
NA,TRBJ2-7,NA,TRBV28,CASSLASYEQYF,TGTGCCAGCAGTTTAGCCAGTTACGAGCAGTACTTC
once,TRBJ2-3,TRBD2,TRBV9,CASSAPTAGAEDTQYF,TGTGCCAGCAGCGCCCCTACCGCGGGAGCGGAAGATACGCAGTATTTT
once,TRBJ2-5,NA,TRBV6-4,CASSAGPQETQYF,TGTGCCAGCAGTGCGGGTCCCCAAGAGACCCAGTACTTC
once,TRBJ2-1,TRBD2,TRBV5-1,CASSLGRSGRANEQFF,TGCGCCAGCAGCTTGGGTCGTAGCGGGAGGGCGAATGAGCAGTTCTTC
NA,TRBJ2-7,TRBD2,TRBV7-9,CASSRTSAREQYF,TGTGCCAGCAGCCGGACTAGCGCTCGCGAGCAGTACTTC
NA,TRBJ1-2,NA,TRBV30,CAWSLGSNYGYTF,TGTGCCTGGAGCTTAGGGAGCAACTATGGCTACACCTTC
NA,TRBJ2-2,NA,TRBV9,CASSVGLHTGELFF,TGTGCCAGCAGCGTAGGACTTCACACCGGGGAGCTGTTTTTT
NA,TRBJ1-2,TRBD1,TRBV10-3,CAISGGIGTEYNYGYTF,TGTGCCATCAGTGGAGGGATCGGGACAGAGTATAACTATGGCTACACCTTC
NA,TRBJ2-7,NA,TRBV28,CASSIIPGLPYEQYF,TGTGCCAGCAGTATCATTCCGGGACTTCCCTACGAGCAGTACTTC
NA,TRBJ2-2,NA,TRBV5-1,CASSPHPPNTGELFF,TGCGCCAGCAGCCCCCATCCCCCGAACACCGGGGAGCTGTTTTTT
NA,TRBJ1-2,NA,TRBV19,CASSIGAGPNYGYTF,TGTGCCAGTAGTATAGGAGCGGGACCCAACTATGGCTACACCTTC
NA,TRBJ1-4,NA,TRBV19,CASSVSPEFGEKLFF,TGTGCCAGTAGTGTATCCCCGGAGTTTGGGGAAAAACTGTTTTTT
NA,TRBJ1-2,NA,TRBV6-5,CASSSGVRYGYTF,TGTGCCAGCAGTTCCGGGGTCCGCTATGGCTACACCTTC
NA,TRBJ1-3,NA,TRBV29-1,CSSHSGNTIYF,TGCAGCTCCCACAGTGGAAACACCATATATTTT
NA,TRBJ1-2,TRBD1,TRBV6-5,CASSSPGGDGYTF,TGTGCCAGCAGTTCCCCAGGGGGCGACGGCTACACCTTC
NA,TRBJ2-1,TRBD2,TRBV4-2,CASSQDTSGYEQFF,TGTGCCAGCAGCCAAGATACTAGCGGGTATGAGCAGTTCTTC
NA,TRBJ1-1,NA,TRBV28,CASRKDRLNTEAFF,TGTGCCAGCAGGAAAGACAGGTTGAACACTGAAGCTTTCTTT